The clone carrying this T cell receptor beta chain was counted once. In every patient, relapse followed autologous stem cell transplantation, while exposure to brentuximab vedotin differed. The sample belongs to a study of PD-1 blockade in classical Hodgkin lymphoma. The germline CDR1 and CDR2 sequences are LNHNV and YYDKDF (reference sequence). The ends lost 5 bases at V and 3 bases at J; junction bases unmatched: 3. CDR3 length: 13 residues. Data came from immunoSEQ multiplex PCR; TCRdb stores just in-frame clones and leaves some out. The sample lists tens of thousands of clones; 55% to 75% were seen once.

The sequence was collected from a human donor with classical Hodgkin lymphoma. This chain connects TRBV15 to TRBJ1-1; 7 nucleotides match TRBD1. Specimen: peripheral blood mononuclear cells (PBMCs), collected before the second cycle of nivolumab. CDR3 DNA: TGTGCCACCAGCCTGCAGGGGGACACTGAAGCTTTCTTT. It codes for CATSLQGDTEAFF. The whole variable domain, filled in from reference TRBV15 and TRBJ1-1, reads DAMVIQNPRYQVTQFGKPVTLSCSQTLNHNVMYWYQQKSSQAPKLLFHYYDKDFNNEADTPDNFQSRRPNTSFCFLDIRSPGLGDTAMYLCATSLQGDTEAFFGQGTRLTVV.